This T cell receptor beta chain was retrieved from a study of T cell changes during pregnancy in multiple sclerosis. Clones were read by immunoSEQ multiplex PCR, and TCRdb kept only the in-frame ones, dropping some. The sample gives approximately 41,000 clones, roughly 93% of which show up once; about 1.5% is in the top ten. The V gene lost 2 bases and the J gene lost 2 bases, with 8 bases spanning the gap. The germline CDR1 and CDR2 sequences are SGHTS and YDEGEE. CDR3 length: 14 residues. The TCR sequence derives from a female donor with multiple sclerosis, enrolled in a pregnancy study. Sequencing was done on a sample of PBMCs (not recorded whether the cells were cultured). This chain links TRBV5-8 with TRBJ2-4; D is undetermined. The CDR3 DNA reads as TGTGCCAGCAGCTTAGACCCACCCAAAAACATTCAGTACTTC. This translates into CASSLDPPKNIQYF.